This TCR beta chain was sequenced for a study of T cells in Graves' hyperthyroidism and ophthalmopathy. To note about this clonotype: Its antigen remains unknown.

Findings of the study overall: Onset of ophthalmopathy came a median approximately 6.8 months after the model predicted it. Blood held most thyroid clonotypes expanded above 0.001 frequency.

Individuals with ophthalmopathy presented a Clinical Activity Score of at least 3, a NOSPECS grade of at least 4 and a duration under 3 months. Uncontrolled infection, other autoimmune disease, pregnancy or lactation barred patients from enrollment. TCR beta CDR3 regions were amplified from RNA. In the first-round RT-PCR of the TCR CDR3, the HTBI primer set was used. TCRdb passed the multiplex PCR reads through MiXCR, listing each CDR3 protein once. This sample yields around 270,000 distinct CDR3 sequences, of which around a fifth are seen a single time; roughly 40% belongs to the top ten. Germline V gene lookup returns CDR1 SEHNR and CDR2 FQNEAQ (reference sequence). This CDR3 has 13 amino acids. Deletions cut 2 bases from V and 9 bases from J, with 12 bases between.

The rearrangement links TRBV7-9 to TRBJ2-3; TRBD1 might be the D (5 bases). Sequenced: blood. The TCR originated in a man aged 50 or older with Graves' ophthalmopathy. The CDR3 is CASSLRQGGTQYF. For the CDR3, the DNA is TGTGCCAGCAGCTTAAGGCAGGGTGGAACGCAGTATTTT.